These T cell receptor beta chains were read from a single sample in a study of shared clonotypes between healthy human individuals. TCRdb's table, derived via immunoSEQ multiplex PCR, lists solely in-frame clones and lacks some. Of about 1 million clones listed, roughly 70% were seen once; the top ten hold approximately 1.5%. Specimen: memory CD4+ T cells sorted from blood. Receptor source: a man aged 18 to 29 in good health. Each CDR3 is given with its conserved first and last residue. D genes are given only for firm matches. For some rows the clone size is stated as once, few or many, or as a class when expanded; others skip it.

d_call: TRBD1; clone_size: few; v_call: TRBV7-6; j_call: TRBJ1-5; cdr3_aa: CASSRTGDSNQPQHF; cdr3_nt: TGTGCCAGCAGCAGGACAGGGGATAGCAATCAGCCCCAGCATTTT
d_call: TRBD1; clone_size: .; v_call: TRBV30; j_call: TRBJ1-4; cdr3_aa: CAWHLKGALEKLFF; cdr3_nt: TGTGCCTGGCACCTCAAGGGGGCCCTTGAAAAACTGTTTTTT
d_call: .; clone_size: .; v_call: TRBV5-1; j_call: TRBJ2-7; cdr3_aa: CASRSGQGSYSYEQYF; cdr3_nt: TGCGCCAGCAGGTCCGGGCAGGGATCGTACTCCTACGAGCAGTACTTC
d_call: .; clone_size: many; v_call: TRBV7-6; j_call: TRBJ2-7; cdr3_aa: CASSLDAGGSTYEQYF; cdr3_nt: TGTGCCAGCAGCTTAGATGCCGGGGGCTCAACCTACGAGCAGTACTTC
d_call: .; clone_size: .; v_call: TRBV6-5; j_call: TRBJ1-5; cdr3_aa: CASGVTETQPQHF; cdr3_nt: TGTGCCAGCGGTGTGACAGAAACCCAGCCCCAGCATTTT
d_call: .; clone_size: .; v_call: TRBV10-3; j_call: TRBJ2-3; cdr3_aa: CAISEGGTQVRTQYF; cdr3_nt: TGTGCCATCAGTGAGGGGGGGACCCAGGTCCGTACGCAGTATTTT
d_call: TRBD1; clone_size: .; v_call: TRBV5-1; j_call: TRBJ2-5; cdr3_aa: CASSKQPGTGGGETQYF; cdr3_nt: TGCGCCAGCAGCAAACAACCCGGGACAGGGGGAGGAGAGACCCAGTACTTC
d_call: .; clone_size: .; v_call: TRBV19; j_call: TRBJ1-1; cdr3_aa: CASSKWGEASEAFF; cdr3_nt: TGTGCCAGTAGTAAGTGGGGAGAGGCGTCTGAAGCTTTCTTT
d_call: TRBD1; clone_size: .; v_call: TRBV7-3; j_call: TRBJ2-2; cdr3_aa: CASSSRQGAVGELFF; cdr3_nt: TGTGCCAGCAGCTCCCGACAGGGGGCAGTCGGGGAGCTGTTTTTT
d_call: .; clone_size: .; v_call: TRBV9; j_call: TRBJ2-5; cdr3_aa: CASSAQPGPQETQYF; cdr3_nt: TGTGCCAGCAGCGCCCAGCCTGGACCGCAAGAGACCCAGTACTTC
d_call: .; clone_size: .; v_call: TRBV14; j_call: TRBJ1-2; cdr3_aa: CASSIYSSANYGYTF; cdr3_nt: TGTGCCAGCAGCATATACAGTTCAGCTAACTATGGCTACACCTTC
d_call: TRBD1; clone_size: .; v_call: TRBV5-6; j_call: TRBJ1-6; cdr3_aa: CASSGRDRENSPLHF; cdr3_nt: TGTGCCAGCAGCGGACGGGACAGGGAGAATTCACCCCTCCACTTT
d_call: .; clone_size: .; v_call: TRBV29-1; j_call: TRBJ1-1; cdr3_aa: CSVEESLSVNTEAFF; cdr3_nt: TGCAGCGTTGAAGAGAGTTTATCAGTTAACACTGAAGCTTTCTTT
d_call: TRBD1; clone_size: .; v_call: TRBV19; j_call: TRBJ1-6; cdr3_aa: CASSIGQGNSPLHF; cdr3_nt: TGTGCCAGTAGTATTGGACAGGGGAATTCACCCCTCCACTTT
d_call: TRBD1; clone_size: .; v_call: TRBV18; j_call: TRBJ1-1; cdr3_aa: CASSPPGTGGGGTEAFF; cdr3_nt: TGTGCCAGCTCCCCTCCCGGGACAGGGGGCGGTGGCACTGAAGCTTTCTTT
d_call: .; clone_size: .; v_call: TRBV19; j_call: TRBJ2-1; cdr3_aa: CASSLPGTIKRDEQFF; cdr3_nt: TGTGCCAGTAGTTTACCCGGGACGATAAAGCGCGATGAGCAGTTCTTC
d_call: TRBD1; clone_size: many; v_call: TRBV10-3; j_call: TRBJ1-2; cdr3_aa: CAISETRDRGGYTF; cdr3_nt: TGTGCCATCAGTGAGACCAGGGACAGGGGGGGCTACACCTTC
d_call: TRBD1; clone_size: .; v_call: TRBV19; j_call: TRBJ2-7; cdr3_aa: CASSPGQSSYEQYF; cdr3_nt: TGTGCCAGTAGCCCGGGACAGAGCTCCTACGAGCAGTACTTC